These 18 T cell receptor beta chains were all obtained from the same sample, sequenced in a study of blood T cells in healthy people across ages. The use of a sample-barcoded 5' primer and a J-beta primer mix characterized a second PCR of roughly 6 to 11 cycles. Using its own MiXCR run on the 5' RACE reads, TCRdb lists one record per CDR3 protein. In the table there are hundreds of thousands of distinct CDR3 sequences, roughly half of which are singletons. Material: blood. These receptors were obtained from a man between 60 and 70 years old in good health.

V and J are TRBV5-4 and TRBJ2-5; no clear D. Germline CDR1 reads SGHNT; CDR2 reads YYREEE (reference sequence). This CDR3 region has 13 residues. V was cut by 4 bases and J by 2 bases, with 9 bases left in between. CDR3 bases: TGTGCCAGCAGCCCGGTGGGTCAAGAGACCCAGTACTTC. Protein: CASSPVGQETQYF.

The CDR3 here is CSVEAGTDTQYF. As DNA, the CDR3 is TGCAGTGTGGAAGCGGGCACAGATACGCAGTATTTT. The chain links TRBV20-1 to TRBJ2-3; D is perhaps TRBD2 (5 bases). The CDR3 consists of 12 residues. CDR1 DFQATT and CDR2 SNEGSKA come from the germline V gene (reference sequence). Trimming shortened V by 7 bases and J by 1 base, and 9 bases separated the two germline ends.

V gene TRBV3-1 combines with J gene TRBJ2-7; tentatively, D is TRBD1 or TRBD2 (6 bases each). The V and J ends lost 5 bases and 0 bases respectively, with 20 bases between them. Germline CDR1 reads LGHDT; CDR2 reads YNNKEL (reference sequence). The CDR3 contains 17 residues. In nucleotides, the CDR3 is TGTGCCAGCAGCGGATTCGTCGTCGAGGGGGGCTCCTACGAGCAGTACTTC. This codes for CASSGFVVEGGSYEQYF.

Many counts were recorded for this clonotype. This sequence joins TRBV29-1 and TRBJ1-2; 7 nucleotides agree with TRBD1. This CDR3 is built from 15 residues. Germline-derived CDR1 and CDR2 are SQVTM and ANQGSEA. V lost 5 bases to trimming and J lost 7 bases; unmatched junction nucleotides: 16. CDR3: CSVTIPGTVEGGYTF. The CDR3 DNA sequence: TGCAGCGTTACTATACCCGGGACAGTCGAGGGTGGCTACACCTTC.

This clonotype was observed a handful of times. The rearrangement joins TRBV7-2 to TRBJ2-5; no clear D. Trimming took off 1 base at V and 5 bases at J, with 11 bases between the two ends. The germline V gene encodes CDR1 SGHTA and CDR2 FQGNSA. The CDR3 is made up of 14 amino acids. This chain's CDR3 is CASSLGVSQETQYF. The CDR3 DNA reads TGTGCCAGCAGCTTAGGGGTTAGCCAGGAGACCCAGTACTTC.

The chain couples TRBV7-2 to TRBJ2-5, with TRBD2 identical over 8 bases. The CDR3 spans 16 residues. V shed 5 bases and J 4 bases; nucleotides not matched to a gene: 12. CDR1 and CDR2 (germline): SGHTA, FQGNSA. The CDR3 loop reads CASSITGTRIGETQYF. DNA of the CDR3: TGTGCCAGCAGCATCACCGGGACTAGAATTGGAGAGACCCAGTACTTC.

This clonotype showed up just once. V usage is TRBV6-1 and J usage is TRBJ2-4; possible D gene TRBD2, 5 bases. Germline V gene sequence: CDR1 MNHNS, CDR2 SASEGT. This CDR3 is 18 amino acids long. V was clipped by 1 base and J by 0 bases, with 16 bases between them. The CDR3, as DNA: TGTGCCAGCAGTGAAGGGATTGTCCCGGGATTAGCCAAAAACATTCAGTACTTC. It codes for CASSEGIVPGLAKNIQYF.

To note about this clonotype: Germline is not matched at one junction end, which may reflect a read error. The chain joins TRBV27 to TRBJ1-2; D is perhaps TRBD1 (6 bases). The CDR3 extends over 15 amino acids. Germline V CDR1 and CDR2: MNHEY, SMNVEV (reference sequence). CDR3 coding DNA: TGTGCCTGCAGTCCAGGGGTCTTGCAGACGTATGGCTACACCTTC. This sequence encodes CACSPGVLQTYGYTF.

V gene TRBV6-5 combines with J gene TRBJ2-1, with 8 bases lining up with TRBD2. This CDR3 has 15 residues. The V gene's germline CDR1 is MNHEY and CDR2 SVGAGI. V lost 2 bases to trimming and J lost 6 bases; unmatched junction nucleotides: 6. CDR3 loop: CASSYAGTRFNEQFF. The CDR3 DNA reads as TGTGCCAGCAGTTACGCCGGGACTAGATTCAATGAGCAGTTCTTC.

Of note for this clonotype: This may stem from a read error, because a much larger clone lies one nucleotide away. The CDR3, as DNA: TGCAGTGCTAGATTGGGGACTGGCGAGCAGTTCTTC. This gives the protein CSARLGTGEQFF. The chain employs TRBV20-1 and TRBJ2-1; perhaps TRBD2 as D (6 bases). This CDR3 spans 12 amino acids. CDR1 and CDR2 (germline): DFQATT, SNEGSKA (reference sequence). With 2 bases removed from V and 10 bases from J, the gap between germline ends came to 12 bases.

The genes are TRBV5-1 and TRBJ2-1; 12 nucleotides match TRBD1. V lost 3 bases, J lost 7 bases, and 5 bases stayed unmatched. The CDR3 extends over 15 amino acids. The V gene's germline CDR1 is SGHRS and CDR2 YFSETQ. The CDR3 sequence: CASSSGQGARNEQFF. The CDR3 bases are TGCGCCAGCAGCTCGGGACAGGGGGCAAGAAATGAGCAGTTCTTC.

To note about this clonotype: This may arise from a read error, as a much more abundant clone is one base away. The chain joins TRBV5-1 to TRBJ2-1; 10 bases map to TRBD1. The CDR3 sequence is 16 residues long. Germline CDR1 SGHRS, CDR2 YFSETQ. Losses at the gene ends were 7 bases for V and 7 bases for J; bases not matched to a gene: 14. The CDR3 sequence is CASGSNTGQGLNEQFF. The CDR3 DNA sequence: TGCGCCAGCGGCTCTAATACGGGACAGGGGTTAAATGAGCAGTTCTTC.

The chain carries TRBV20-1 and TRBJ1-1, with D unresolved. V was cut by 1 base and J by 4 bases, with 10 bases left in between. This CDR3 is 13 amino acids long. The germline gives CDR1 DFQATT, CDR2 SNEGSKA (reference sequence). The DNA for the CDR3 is TGCAGTGCTAGAGGCCTCGGTGGCACTGAAGCTTTCTTT. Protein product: CSARGLGGTEAFF.

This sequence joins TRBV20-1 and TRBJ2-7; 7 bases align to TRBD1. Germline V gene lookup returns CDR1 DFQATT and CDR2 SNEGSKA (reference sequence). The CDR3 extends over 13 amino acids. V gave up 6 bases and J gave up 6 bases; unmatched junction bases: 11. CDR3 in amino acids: CSAPGTDGGEQYF. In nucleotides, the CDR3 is TGCAGTGCACCGGGGACAGATGGAGGCGAGCAGTACTTC.

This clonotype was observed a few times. The CDR3 loop reads CASSFTSGAYNEQFF. CDR3 nucleotide sequence: TGTGCCAGCAGCTTTACTAGCGGGGCCTACAATGAGCAGTTCTTC. The chain carries TRBV7-2 and TRBJ2-1; 10 nucleotides match TRBD2. This CDR3 has 15 residues. The germline V gene has CDR1 SGHTA and CDR2 FQGNSA. The trim removed 3 bases at V and 2 bases at J, leaving 1 base unmatched.

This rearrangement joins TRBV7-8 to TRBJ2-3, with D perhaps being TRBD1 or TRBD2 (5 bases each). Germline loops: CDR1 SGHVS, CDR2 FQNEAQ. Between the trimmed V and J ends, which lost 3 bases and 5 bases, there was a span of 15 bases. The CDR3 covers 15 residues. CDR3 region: CASSLTSLGVDTQYF. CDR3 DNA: TGTGCCAGCAGCTTGACATCCCTGGGGGTAGATACGCAGTATTTT.

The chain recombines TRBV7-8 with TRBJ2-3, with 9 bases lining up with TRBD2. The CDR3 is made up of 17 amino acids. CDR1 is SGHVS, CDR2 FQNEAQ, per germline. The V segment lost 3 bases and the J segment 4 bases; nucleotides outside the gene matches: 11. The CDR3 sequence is CASSLVAGAPGADTQYF. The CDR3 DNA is TGTGCCAGCAGCTTGGTAGCGGGAGCCCCGGGGGCAGATACGCAGTATTTT.

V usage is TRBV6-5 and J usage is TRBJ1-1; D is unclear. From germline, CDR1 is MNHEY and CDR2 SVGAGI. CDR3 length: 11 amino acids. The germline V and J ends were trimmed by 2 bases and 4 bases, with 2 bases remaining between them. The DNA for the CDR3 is TGTGCCAGCAGTTACGCCACTGAAGCTTTCTTT. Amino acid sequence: CASSYATEAFF.